This is a list of T cell receptor beta chains from one sample in a study of blood T cell repertoires in COVID-19. Sequenced by immunoSEQ multiplex PCR; TCRdb stores in-frame clones only, minus some. The sample carries 150,000 or so clones, around 89% recorded once. The sample consisted of peripheral blood. Every receptor here comes from a man aged 55 to 69 with active or convalescent COVID-19. Each CDR3 is given with its conserved first and last residue. D genes are given only for firm matches. Clone size, where shown, is once, few, many, or a class for clones that have expanded.

TRBV7-7	TRBD1	TRBJ1-4	-	TGTGCCAGCAGCTTAGCGCCCGGGACAGGGGATGAAAAACTGTTTTTT	CASSLAPGTGDEKLFF
TRBV5-6	TRBD1	TRBJ2-7	-	TGTGCCAGCAGCTTGGGGATCGGGACAGGGGGCTCCTACGAGCAGTACTTC	CASSLGIGTGGSYEQYF
TRBV29-1	TRBD1	TRBJ1-5	-	TGCAGCGTTGAGGGACAGAACGGTCAGCCCCAGCATTTT	CSVEGQNGQPQHF
TRBV6-2/TRBV6-3	TRBD1	TRBJ2-7	-	TGTGCCAGCAGTCCGGACAGGTCTAAAGCTTACTCCTACGAGCAGTACTTC	CASSPDRSKAYSYEQYF
TRBV2	TRBD2	TRBJ2-7	-	TGTGCCAGCAGTAAGTTTTCCAGCGGGAGCGGCGAGCAGTACTTC	CASSKFSSGSGEQYF
TRBV4-1	-	TRBJ1-4	-	TGCGCCAGCAGCCTAGACAGCGTTCAAAGCGAAAAACTGTTTTTT	CASSLDSVQSEKLFF
TRBV6-6	TRBD1	TRBJ2-2	-	TGTGCCAGCAGTTACCAAGGGACAGGCACCGGGGAGCTGTTTTTT	CASSYQGTGTGELFF
TRBV7-9	-	TRBJ1-2	-	TGTGCCAGCAGCTTCACAGGGCCCTTGGGCTACACCTTC	CASSFTGPLGYTF
TRBV3-1/TRBV3-2	-	TRBJ2-7	-	TGTGCCAGCAGCCGGGAGGGACACGGGTACGAGCAGTACTTC	CASSREGHGYEQYF
TRBV5-8	-	TRBJ1-2	-	TGTGCCAGCAGGGCCACAGGGTTCGGTGGCTACACCTTC	CASRATGFGGYTF
TRBV19	-	TRBJ1-1	-	TGTGCCAGTAGCCCCCCTGCGGGCAACAAGAGGGCTTTCTTT	CASSPPAGNKRAFF
TRBV5-4	-	TRBJ2-3	-	TGTGCCAGCAGCCCCCCCGGGGACACAGATACGCAGTATTTT	CASSPPGDTDTQYF
TRBV11-2	-	TRBJ1-4	-	TGTGCCAGCAGCTTCTCCAATGAAAAACTGTTTTTT	CASSFSNEKLFF
TRBV5-1	TRBD2	TRBJ2-7	-	TGCGCCAGCAGCTCCGGACTAGACTACGAGCAGTACTTC	CASSSGLDYEQYF
TRBV7-3	TRBD1	TRBJ2-7	-	TGTGCCAGCAGCTTAAGAGTGGGACAGACCTACGAGCAGTACTTC	CASSLRVGQTYEQYF
TRBV5-1	TRBD2	TRBJ2-1	-	TGCGCCAGCAGCTTGGAGGGTAGCGGGAGCGTTAATGAGCAGTTCTTC	CASSLEGSGSVNEQFF
TRBV2	-	TRBJ1-2	-	TGTGCCAGCAGTGGAGAGGGCTATGGCTACACCTTC	CASSGEGYGYTF
TRBV5-6	-	TRBJ1-4	-	TGTGCCAGCAGCTCCCGACTAGCCTATGAAAAACTGTTTTTT	CASSSRLAYEKLFF
TRBV24-1	TRBD1	TRBJ2-2	-	TGTGCCACCAGCGCTCCCGGGACAGGGATAAGCGGGGAGCTGTTTTTT	CATSAPGTGISGELFF
TRBV19	TRBD1	TRBJ1-5	-	TGTGCCAGTAGTGCTCAGACAGGGTATCAGCCCCAGCATTTT	CASSAQTGYQPQHF
TRBV7-3	TRBD1	TRBJ2-5	-	TGTGCCAGCAGCTCTGGGGACAGGGCGATGGAGACCCAGTACTTC	CASSSGDRAMETQYF
TRBV19	-	TRBJ1-3	-	TGTGCCAGTAGTATCGGGAGTTCTGGAAACACCATATATTTT	CASSIGSSGNTIYF
TRBV4-1	TRBD1	TRBJ1-1	-	TGCGCCAGCAGCCGCCCTAGGCTGGACAGGGACACTGAAGCTTTCTTT	CASSRPRLDRDTEAFF
TRBV4-2	-	TRBJ1-1	-	TGTGCCAGCAGCCAAGCCGGGGGGAGCACTGAAGCTTTCTTT	CASSQAGGSTEAFF
TRBV19	TRBD1	TRBJ2-5	-	TGTGCCAGTAGTGGACGAAGGACAGGGGAAGAGACCCAGTACTTC	CASSGRRTGEETQYF
TRBV6-5	-	TRBJ1-1	-	TGTGCCAGCAGGAAACAAGGCCCAGAGGACACTGAAGCTTTCTTT	CASRKQGPEDTEAFF
TRBV9	-	TRBJ2-1	-	TGTGCCAGCAGCGTAGCTCGGGTAGCGGCAGATTCGGAGCAGTTCTTC	CASSVARVAADSEQFF
TRBV18	-	TRBJ2-2	-	TGTGCCAGCTCACCGCTGACAGCTAACACCGGGGAGCTGTTTTTT	CASSPLTANTGELFF
TRBV28	-	TRBJ2-3	-	TGTGCCAGCGGAGGAGGGGCAGATACGCAGTATTTT	CASGGGADTQYF
TRBV27	-	TRBJ2-5	-	TGTGCCAGCAGTTTAGAAGGGGGTGGAGAGACCCAGTACTTC	CASSLEGGGETQYF
TRBV19	-	TRBJ1-5	-	TGTGCCAGTAGGAGGACAGAGACAACGAATCAGCCCCAGCATTTT	CASRRTETTNQPQHF
TRBV7-2	TRBD2	TRBJ2-1	once	TGTGCCAGCAGCCCCTCTCTAGCGGGGGGGCATGAGCAGTTCTTC	CASSPSLAGGHEQFF
TRBV5-1	-	TRBJ1-6	-	TGCGCCAGCAGCTTGTCATCTCCTAATCAATGGGGGCGACTTTCACCCCTCCACTTT	CASSLSSPNQWGRLSPLHF
TRBV24-1	-	TRBJ2-3	-	TGTGCCACCAGTGATTTAGGCGGGGATCGCGCAGATACGCAGTATTTT	CATSDLGGDRADTQYF
TRBV30	TRBD1	TRBJ1-4	-	TGTGCCTGGAGTTTCCCCCAGGGGGCGCGGTTTGAAAAACTGTTTTTT	CAWSFPQGARFEKLFF
TRBV6-5	TRBD1	TRBJ2-7	-	TGTGCCAGCAGTCCCACGGGACAGGCGAGCGAGCAGTACTTC	CASSPTGQASEQYF